A selection of T cell receptor beta chains follows, all from one sample in a study of response to subunit inactivated influenza vaccine. TCRdb reanalysed the RT-PCR reads using MiXCR and keeps one entry per CDR3 protein. This sample has hundreds of thousands of distinct CDR3 sequences, with roughly an eighth found just once. Sequencing used non-naive T cells sorted from PBMCs, obtained 14 to 15 days before vaccination. These receptors were taken from a man aged 45-65 years who received an inactivated influenza vaccine. Each CDR3 is given with its conserved first and last residue. D genes are given only for firm matches. Where a row states a size, it is once, few, many or the class of an expanded clone; other rows omit it.

TRBV6-2/TRBV6-3	14	-	few	TRBJ2-3	TGTGCCAGCAGTTACCGGCCAAAAACAGATACGCAGTATTTT	CASSYRPKTDTQYF
TRBV24-1	15	TRBD1	few	TRBJ1-2	TGTGCCACCAGTGGATTCGACAGGGGCAACTATGGCTACACCTTC	CATSGFDRGNYGYTF
TRBV15	14	-	many	TRBJ1-3	TGTGCCACCAGTTTCCGGGACGGAGGAAACACCATATATTTT	CATSFRDGGNTIYF
TRBV3-1	15	TRBD1	few	TRBJ2-5	TGTGCCAGCAGCGCCCGGGACAGGCTTCAAGAGACCCAGTACTTC	CASSARDRLQETQYF
TRBV7-9	16	-	many	TRBJ2-5	TGTGCCAGCAGCTTAGATAGGACTTCAGGAGGGGAGACCCAGTACTTC	CASSLDRTSGGETQYF
TRBV20-1	15	-	-	TRBJ2-3	TGCAGTGCTAGAGATGTCAGAACTAGCACAGATACGCAGTATTTT	CSARDVRTSTDTQYF
TRBV4-2	16	TRBD2	-	TRBJ2-3	TGTGCCAGCAGCCAAGGGACTAGCCTATACACAGATACGCAGTATTTT	CASSQGTSLYTDTQYF
TRBV29-1	16	-	many	TRBJ2-7	TGCAGCGTTGAAGATCCGGGGGACACCTCGGGATACGAGCAGTACTTC	CSVEDPGDTSGYEQYF
TRBV20-1	17	TRBD2	-	TRBJ2-1	TGCTGTGCTAGAGATACCAAAACCGGGACTAGTATCAATGAGCAGTTCTTC	CCARDTKTGTSINEQFF
TRBV7-2	14	-	few	TRBJ1-1	TGTGCCAGCAGCCCGGGAAATTCTCGGGCGGCAGCTTTCTTT	CASSPGNSRAAAFF
TRBV2	15	TRBD2	-	TRBJ2-3	TGTGCCAGCAGGTTAGCGGGGCGTAGCACAGATACGCAGTATTTT	CASRLAGRSTDTQYF
TRBV6-5	17	-	few	TRBJ2-3	TGTGCCAGCAGTTACGGCGTCAGACTCCTTAGCACAGATACGCAGTATTTT	CASSYGVRLLSTDTQYF
TRBV24-1	14	-	-	TRBJ2-1	TGTGCCACCAGTGATTACCGGTCCGGGGATGAGCAGTTCTTC	CATSDYRSGDEQFF
TRBV20-1	15	-	-	TRBJ1-1	TGCAGTGCTAGGCCTCCGGGACACCTGAACACTGAAGCTTTCTTT	CSARPPGHLNTEAFF
TRBV11-1	18	TRBD2	once	TRBJ2-7	TGTGCCAGCAGCTTGGGCGGGTTGGGTAGCGGGAGGTCCTACGAGCAGTACTTC	CASSLGGLGSGRSYEQYF
TRBV12-3/TRBV12-4	15	-	-	TRBJ2-5	TGTGCCAGCAGTTCCACCGGGACGGATCAAGAGACCCAGTACTTC	CASSSTGTDQETQYF
TRBV24-1	16	TRBD2	-	TRBJ2-1	TGTGCCACCAGTGATCCAGGGACTAGCGGGTACAATGAGCAGTTCTTC	CATSDPGTSGYNEQFF